These 28 T cell receptor beta chains share one sample of origin, sequenced in a study of cytomegalovirus exposure and HLA in healthy donors. Produced via immunoSEQ multiplex PCR; TCRdb's table is partial and in-frame only. This sample carries fewer than 120,000 clones, over 75% of them seen once, and the ten largest clones take about 1.5%. The sequenced sample consisted of PBMCs. The receptors were sampled from a woman aged 30 to 39 in good health and CMV-seropositive.

J is TRBJ1-1 and V is TRBV2; D unclear. Trimming shortened V by 4 bases and J by 5 bases, and 8 bases separated the two germline ends. This CDR3 region has 12 residues. The germline gives CDR1 SNHLY, CDR2 FYNNEI. The CDR3 region is CASSGVGTEAFF. CDR3 bases: TGTGCCAGCAGTGGGGTCGGGACTGAAGCTTTCTTT.

The chain recombines TRBV5-1 with TRBJ2-5; 12 nucleotides match TRBD2. V was pared by 5 bases and J by 7 bases, with 12 bases of the junction left unmatched. This CDR3 region has 16 residues. CDR1 is SGHRS and CDR2 is YFSETQ in the germline V gene. CDR3 protein: CASSSGTSGSLGTQYF. As DNA, the CDR3 is TGCGCCAGCAGTTCCGGGACTAGCGGGTCCCTTGGGACCCAGTACTTC.

V is TRBV7-2 and J is TRBJ1-1, with D maybe TRBD1 (6 bases). Trimming took 1 base from V and 11 from J, leaving 14 bases between them. The CDR3 totals 13 residues. CDR1 is SGHTA, CDR2 FQGNSA, per germline. CDR3 DNA: TGTGCCAGCAGCTTAGGAACAGGGAGAGGGGCTTTCTTT. Translated, it gives CASSLGTGRGAFF.

V usage is TRBV12-5 and J usage is TRBJ1-2; D gene ambiguous. This CDR3 is 19 amino acids long. Germline CDR1 reads LGHNT; CDR2 reads FRNRAP. With 4 bases removed from V and 0 bases from J, the gap between germline ends came to 24 bases. CDR3 protein: CASGSIAPAGSKANYGYTF. In DNA form, the CDR3 reads TGTGCTAGTGGTTCGATTGCCCCAGCCGGGTCAAAAGCTAACTATGGCTACACCTTC.

The CDR3 coding sequence is TGTGCCAGCAGCCCGGAACTAAGCACAGATACGCAGTATTTT. It codes for CASSPELSTDTQYF. The J gene is TRBJ2-3, the V gene TRBV5-4; D gene ambiguous. V dropped 4 bases and J dropped 0 bases, with 9 bases sitting between them. CDR3 length: 14 residues. Germline V gene sequence: CDR1 SGHNT, CDR2 YYREEE (reference sequence).

The chain carries TRBV9 and TRBJ1-4; 7 positions match TRBD1. The CDR3 runs to 15 residues. V dropped 0 bases and J dropped 5; count of bases not matched to a gene: 4. The germline gives CDR1 SGDLS, CDR2 YYNGEE. CDR3 in amino acids: CASSVEDRRNEKLFF. DNA of the CDR3: TGTGCCAGCAGCGTAGAGGACAGGAGGAATGAAAAACTGTTTTTT. Together with reference TRBV9 and TRBJ1-4, the CDR3 gives the full variable domain: DSGVTQTPKHLITATGQRVTLRCSPRSGDLSVYWYQQSLDQGLQFLIQYYNGEERAKGNILERFSAQQFPDLHSELNLSSLELGDSALYFCASSVEDRRNEKLFFGSGTQLSVL.

The chain has TRBV10-3 and TRBJ2-3, with a weak D call TRBD2 (7 bases). Germline CDR1 reads ENHRY; CDR2 reads SYGVKD. There are 13 residues in the CDR3. V was clipped by 7 bases and J by 4 bases, with 12 bases between them. CDR3 nucleotide sequence: TGTGCCATCAACCCGGGGGGCTCAGATACGCAGTATTTT. This sequence encodes CAINPGGSDTQYF.

The chain recombines TRBV7-6 with TRBJ2-7, with TRBD1 matching 9 bases. This CDR3 spans 15 amino acids. The V gene's germline CDR1 is SGHVS and CDR2 FNYEAQ. Trimming removed 5 bases from V and 6 bases from J; junction bases left unmatched: 11. The CDR3 spells CASSASVDRGSEQYF. The CDR3 nucleotides are TGTGCCAGCAGCGCGTCTGTGGACAGGGGCTCCGAGCAGTACTTC.

The CDR3 loop reads CASSLRQAEILRPEQFF. CDR3 bases: TGCGCCAGCAGCTTGCGCCAGGCAGAGATTTTAAGACCTGAGCAGTTCTTC. The chain carries TRBV5-1 and TRBJ2-1; D gene unclear. Deletions cut 1 base from V and 9 bases from J, with 23 bases between. Germline CDR1 reads SGHRS; CDR2 reads YFSETQ. The CDR3 extends over 17 amino acids.

This clone occurred once. The chain links TRBV6-6 to TRBJ1-1; the D is unclear. Germline loops: CDR1 MNHNY, CDR2 SVGAGI (reference sequence). The CDR3 runs to 15 residues. The V end lost 6 bases, the J end lost 1 base, and 15 bases lay between the germline ends. The CDR3 bases are TGTGCCAGCAGCCCCACCCGATCTAAGAACACTGAAGCTTTCTTT. This translates into CASSPTRSKNTEAFF.

The V gene is TRBV7-9, the J gene TRBJ2-1; weak D call: TRBD2 (5 bases). In germline, CDR1 is SEHNR, CDR2 FQNEAQ (reference sequence). The CDR3 is made up of 16 amino acids. The ends were cut back, 3 bases at V and 4 bases at J, with 16 bases in the middle. CDR3 region: CASSFGSGPGYNEQFF. The CDR3 DNA reads as TGTGCCAGCAGCTTCGGGTCCGGGCCGGGGTACAATGAGCAGTTCTTC.

This clone was recorded once. The chain carries TRBV5-6 and TRBJ2-7; D perhaps matches TRBD2 (6 bases). Trimming left V 0 bases short and J 3 bases short, with 13 bases between. CDR3 length: 15 amino acids. In germline, CDR1 is SGHDT, CDR2 YYEEEE. The CDR3 coding sequence is TGTGCCAGCAGCTTGGCGGGACTCGATCTCTACGAGCAGTACTTC. This sequence encodes CASSLAGLDLYEQYF. The variable domain in full, with the rest retrieved from reference TRBV5-6 and TRBJ2-7, is DAGVTQSPTHLIKTRGQQVTLRCSPKSGHDTVSWYQQALGQGPQFIFQYYEEEERQRGNFPDRFSGHQFPNYSSELNVNALLLGDSALYLCASSLAGLDLYEQYFGPGTRLTVT.

This clone was seen a handful of times. The rearrangement uses TRBV19 and TRBJ1-2, with D perhaps TRBD1 (6 bases). V was trimmed by 7 bases and J by 3 bases, leaving 18 bases between them. The V gene's germline CDR1 is LNHDA and CDR2 SQIVND (reference sequence). CDR3 length: 15 residues. The CDR3 DNA reads TGTGCCAGTATCCCCTCGGGGGGGCTGGACTATGGCTACACCTTC. Its protein is CASIPSGGLDYGYTF.

The gene calls are TRBV7-9 and TRBJ2-7; 8 bases fit TRBD1. J gave up 13 bases and V 9 bases, and 17 bases lay outside the gene matches. Germline V CDR1 and CDR2: SEHNR, FQNEAQ (reference sequence). The CDR3 covers 13 residues. The CDR3 sequence is CASFQTGAKTTYF. DNA of the CDR3: TGTGCCAGTTTTCAGACAGGGGCGAAGACCACATACTTC.

The CDR3 nucleotides are TGTGCCAGCAGCCAAGTTATCAGCGGGAGTCCAGAGACCCAGTACTTC. Translating gives CASSQVISGSPETQYF. The chain links TRBV4-2 to TRBJ2-5, with 8 bases lining up with TRBD2. With V trimmed by 1 base and J by 4 bases, 8 bases remained unmatched. This CDR3 contains 16 residues. Germline V CDR1 and CDR2: LGHNA, YNFKEQ.

This rearrangement joins TRBV5-1 to TRBJ2-2; no reliable D call. This CDR3 spans 16 amino acids. V gave up 0 bases and J gave up 3 bases, with 12 bases separating them. Looked up from germline, CDR1 is SGHRS and CDR2 is YFSETQ. CDR3 residues: CASSLEKEPHTGELFF. CDR3 coding DNA: TGCGCCAGCAGCTTGGAAAAGGAGCCCCACACCGGGGAGCTGTTTTTT.

The V call is TRBV6-6, the J call TRBJ2-7, with 10 bases matching TRBD1. Per the germline V gene, CDR1 is MNHNY and CDR2 is SVGAGI (reference sequence). The CDR3 has 15 amino acids. The J segment lost 2 bases and the V segment lost 5 bases, leaving 6 bases of the junction unmatched. The chain's CDR3 is CASSPAGTGAYEQYF. DNA for the CDR3: TGTGCCAGCAGTCCGGCCGGGACAGGGGCCTACGAGCAGTACTTC.

V is TRBV30 and J is TRBJ1-1; D is ambiguous. The CDR3 has 14 amino acids. In germline, CDR1 is GTSNPN, CDR2 SVGIG (reference sequence). V was trimmed by 0 bases and J by 1 base, leaving 9 bases between them. The chain's CDR3 is CAWSVPGTNTEAFF. CDR3 in DNA: TGTGCCTGGAGTGTTCCAGGCACGAACACTGAAGCTTTCTTT.

Notes on this clone: Different DNA sequences within this sample yield the same CDR3. The chain is built from TRBV4-2 and TRBJ2-1; the match to TRBD2 covers 15 bases. V dropped 0 bases and J dropped 7; count of bases not matched to a gene: 1. CDR1 LGHNA and CDR2 YNFKEQ come from the germline V gene. The CDR3 runs to 16 residues. The CDR3 sequence is CASSQDGTSGGNEQFF. Here the CDR3 DNA reads TGTGCCAGCAGCCAAGATGGGACTAGCGGGGGGAATGAGCAGTTCTTC.

This clone was recorded once. V usage is TRBV7-9 and J usage is TRBJ2-5; 13 nucleotides align to TRBD2. Losses at the gene ends were 5 bases for V and 6 bases for J; bases not matched to a gene: 15. CDR1 is SEHNR, CDR2 FQNEAQ, per germline (reference sequence). There are 18 residues in the CDR3. CDR3: CASSLGLAGTGQGKTQYF. For the CDR3, the DNA is TGTGCCAGCAGCCTGGGACTAGCGGGGACCGGCCAGGGGAAGACCCAGTACTTC.

In its sample, this clone was seen once. The chain employs TRBV5-1 and TRBJ2-3; 13 bases map to TRBD2. J lost 7 bases, V lost 5 bases, and 10 bases had no gene match. In germline, CDR1 is SGHRS, CDR2 YFSETQ. This CDR3 spans 16 amino acids. Here the CDR3 reads CASRPRLAGGTNTQYF. As DNA, the CDR3 is TGCGCCAGCAGGCCACGACTAGCGGGAGGTACAAATACGCAGTATTTT.

The V call is TRBV6-6, the J call TRBJ2-7; 11 bases map to TRBD2. CDR1 is MNHNY and CDR2 is SVGAGI in the germline V gene (reference sequence). V lost 2 bases, J lost 2 bases, and 2 bases stayed unmatched. This CDR3 region has 15 residues. The CDR3 region is CASSYPGLAAYEQYF. DNA of the CDR3: TGTGCCAGCAGTTACCCGGGACTAGCGGCCTACGAGCAGTACTTC.

The V call is TRBV20-1, the J call TRBJ1-1; 7 nucleotides agree with TRBD1. This CDR3 is built from 11 residues. Trimming cost V 3 bases and J 5 bases; bases outside gene matches: 0. CDR1 is DFQATT, CDR2 SNEGSKA, per germline (reference sequence). DNA for the CDR3: TGCAGTGCTAGGACAGGGACTGAAGCTTTCTTT. Encoded protein: CSARTGTEAFF.

This chain joins TRBV6-1 and TRBJ2-7; D not certain. There are 13 residues in the CDR3. CDR1 MNHNS and CDR2 SASEGT come from the germline V gene. V dropped 2 bases and J dropped 0 bases, with 5 bases sitting between them. CDR3 DNA sequence: TGTGCCAGCAGTGAACAGGACTCCTACGAGCAGTACTTC. Translating gives CASSEQDSYEQYF.

The chain links TRBV11-2 to TRBJ2-5; D gene unclear. V was shortened by 5 bases and J by 4 bases, with 8 bases between the two germline ends. Germline V lookup: CDR1 SGHAT, CDR2 FQNNGV. This CDR3 region has 12 residues. The CDR3 DNA is TGTGCCAGCAGCCCTCATAGAGAGACCCAGTACTTC. Translated: CASSPHRETQYF.

This rearrangement joins TRBV5-5 to TRBJ2-7; perhaps TRBD1 as D (6 bases). Germline V gene sequence: CDR1 SGHKS, CDR2 YYEKEE (reference sequence). The V and J ends lost 4 bases and 4 bases respectively, with 12 bases between them. The CDR3 covers 13 residues. The CDR3 reads CASSREGVYEQYF. As DNA, the CDR3 is TGTGCCAGCAGCCGCGAGGGGGTTTACGAGCAGTACTTC.

This clone occurred once. The V call is TRBV5-5, the J call TRBJ1-6; TRBD1 matches at 7 bases. V was clipped by 2 bases and J by 7 bases; unmatched bases: 6. This CDR3 region has 15 residues. Germline assignment: CDR1 SGHKS and CDR2 YYEKEE (reference sequence). The chain's CDR3 is CASSFQGTENSPLHF. The CDR3 nucleotides are TGTGCCAGCAGCTTCCAAGGGACAGAAAATTCACCCCTCCACTTT.

The genes are TRBV4-3 and TRBJ2-3; 11 bases align to TRBD2. The V gene's germline CDR1 is LGHNA and CDR2 YSLEER. There are 16 residues in the CDR3. Losses at the gene ends were 3 bases for V and 3 bases for J; bases not matched to a gene: 5. This CDR3 reads CASSQDTSGGTDTQYF. The CDR3 nucleotides are TGCGCCAGCAGCCAGGACACTAGCGGGGGAACAGATACGCAGTATTTT.